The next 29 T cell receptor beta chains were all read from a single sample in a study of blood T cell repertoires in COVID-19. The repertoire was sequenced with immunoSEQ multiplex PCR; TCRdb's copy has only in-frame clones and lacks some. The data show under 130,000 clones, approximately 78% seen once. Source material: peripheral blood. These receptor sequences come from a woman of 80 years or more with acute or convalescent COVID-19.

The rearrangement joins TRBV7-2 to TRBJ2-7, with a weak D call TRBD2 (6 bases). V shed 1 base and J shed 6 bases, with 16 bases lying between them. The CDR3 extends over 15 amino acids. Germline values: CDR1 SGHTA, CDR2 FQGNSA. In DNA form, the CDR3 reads TGTGCCAGCAGCTTAGTGCGGTGGGCGGGGTCCGAGCAGTACTTC. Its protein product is CASSLVRWAGSEQYF.

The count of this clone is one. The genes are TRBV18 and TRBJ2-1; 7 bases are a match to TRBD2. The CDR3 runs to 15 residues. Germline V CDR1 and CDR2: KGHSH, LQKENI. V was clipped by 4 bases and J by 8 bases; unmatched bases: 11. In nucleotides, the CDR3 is TGTGCCAGCTCACAGACGAACGGGAGGTCCCATGAGCAGTTCTTC. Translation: CASSQTNGRSHEQFF.

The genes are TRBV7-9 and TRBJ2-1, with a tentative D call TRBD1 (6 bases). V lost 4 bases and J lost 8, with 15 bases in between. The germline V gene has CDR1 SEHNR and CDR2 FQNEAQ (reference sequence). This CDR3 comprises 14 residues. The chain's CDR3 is CASSYITGFDEQFF. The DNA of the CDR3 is TGTGCCAGCAGCTACATTACAGGGTTCGATGAGCAGTTCTTC.

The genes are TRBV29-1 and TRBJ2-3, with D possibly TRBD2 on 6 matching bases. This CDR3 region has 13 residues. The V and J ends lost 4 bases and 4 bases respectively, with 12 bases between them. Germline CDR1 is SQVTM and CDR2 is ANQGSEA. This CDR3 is CSVAIGGSDTQYF. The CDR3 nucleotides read TGCAGCGTTGCGATTGGGGGGTCAGATACGCAGTATTTT.

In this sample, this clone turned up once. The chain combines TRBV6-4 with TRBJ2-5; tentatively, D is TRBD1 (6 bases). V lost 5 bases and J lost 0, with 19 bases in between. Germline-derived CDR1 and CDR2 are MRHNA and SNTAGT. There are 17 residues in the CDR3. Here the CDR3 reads CASSRTPGQKYQETQYF. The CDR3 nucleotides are TGTGCCAGCAGTCGTACGCCGGGACAAAAGTACCAAGAGACCCAGTACTTC.

In nucleotides, the CDR3 is TGTGCCAGCAGGGAGGACTCTGGGGCCAACGTCCTGACTTTC. Its translation: CASREDSGANVLTF. V usage is TRBV2 and J usage is TRBJ2-6; tentative D call: TRBD2 (5 bases). V was clipped by 6 bases and J by 0 bases, with 6 bases between them. Germline CDR1 is SNHLY and CDR2 is FYNNEI. This CDR3 is built from 14 residues. Variable domain in full (rest from reference TRBV2 and TRBJ2-6): EPEVTQTPSHQVTQMGQEVILRCVPISNHLYFYWYRQILGQKVEFLVSFYNNEISEKSEIFDDQFSVERPDGSNFTLKIRSTKLEDSAMYFCASREDSGANVLTFGAGSRLTVL.

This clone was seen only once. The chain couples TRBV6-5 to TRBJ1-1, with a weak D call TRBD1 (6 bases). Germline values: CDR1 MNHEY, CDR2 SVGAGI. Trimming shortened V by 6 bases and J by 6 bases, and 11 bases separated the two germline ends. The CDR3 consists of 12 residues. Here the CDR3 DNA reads TGTGCCAGCAGATGGACAGTTGCTGAAGCTTTCTTT. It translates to CASRWTVAEAFF.

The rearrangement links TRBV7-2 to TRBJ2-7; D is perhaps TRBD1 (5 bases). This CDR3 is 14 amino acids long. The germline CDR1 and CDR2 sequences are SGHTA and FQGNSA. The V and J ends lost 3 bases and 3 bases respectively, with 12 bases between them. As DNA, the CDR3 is TGTGCCAGCAGCTTCAGGGATGGGGACTACGAGCAGTACGTC. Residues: CASSFRDGDYEQYV.

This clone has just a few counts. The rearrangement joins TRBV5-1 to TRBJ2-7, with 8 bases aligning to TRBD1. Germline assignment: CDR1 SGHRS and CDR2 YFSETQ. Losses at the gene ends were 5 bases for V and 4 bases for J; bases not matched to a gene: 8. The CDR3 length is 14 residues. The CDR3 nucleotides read TGCGCCAGCAGGGACCGGGACAGGCCTTACGAGCAGTACTTC. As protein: CASRDRDRPYEQYF.

This CDR3 reads CASRGQGRNTIYF. The CDR3 coding sequence is TGTGCCAGCAGGGGACAGGGGAGAAACACCATATATTTT. The chain links TRBV11-2 to TRBJ1-3, with TRBD1 matching 10 bases. V shed 6 bases, J shed 5 bases, and the junction held 1 base outside the gene matches. CDR3 length equals 13 residues. Germline-derived CDR1 and CDR2 are SGHAT and FQNNGV.

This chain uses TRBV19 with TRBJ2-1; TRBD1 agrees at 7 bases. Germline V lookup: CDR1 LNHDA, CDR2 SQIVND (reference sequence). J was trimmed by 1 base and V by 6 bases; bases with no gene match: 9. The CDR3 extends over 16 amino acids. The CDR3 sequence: CASRGTAKGSYNEQFF. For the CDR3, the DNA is TGTGCCAGTAGAGGGACAGCTAAGGGGTCCTACAATGAGCAGTTCTTC. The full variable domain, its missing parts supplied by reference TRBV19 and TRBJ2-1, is DGGITQSPKYLFRKEGQNVTLSCEQNLNHDAMYWYRQDPGQGLRLIYYSQIVNDFQKGDIAEGYSVSREKKESFPLTVTSAQKNPTAFYLCASRGTAKGSYNEQFFGPGTRLTVL.

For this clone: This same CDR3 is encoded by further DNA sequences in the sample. The CDR3 loop reads CASSFQGGQETQYF. The CDR3 coding sequence is TGTGCCAGCAGCTTCCAGGGGGGCCAAGAGACCCAGTACTTC. The chain links TRBV7-2 to TRBJ2-5, with D tentatively TRBD1 (7 bases). The CDR3 contains 14 residues. Germline CDR1 reads SGHTA; CDR2 reads FQGNSA. The ends were cut back, 3 bases at V and 1 base at J, with 9 bases in the middle.

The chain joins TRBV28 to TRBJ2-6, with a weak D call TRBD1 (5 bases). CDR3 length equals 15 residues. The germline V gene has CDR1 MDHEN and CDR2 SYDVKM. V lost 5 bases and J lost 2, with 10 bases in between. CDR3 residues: CASSPTGAGANVLTF. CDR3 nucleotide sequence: TGTGCCAGCAGTCCAACAGGTGCTGGGGCCAACGTCCTGACTTTC.

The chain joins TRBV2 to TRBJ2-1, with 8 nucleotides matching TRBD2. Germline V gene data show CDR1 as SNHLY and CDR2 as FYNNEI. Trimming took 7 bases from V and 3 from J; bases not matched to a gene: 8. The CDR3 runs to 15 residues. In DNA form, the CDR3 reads TGTGCCAGCACTCAAAGCGGGAGAGTCTACAATGAGCAGTTCTTC. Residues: CASTQSGRVYNEQFF. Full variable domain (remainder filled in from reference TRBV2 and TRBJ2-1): EPEVTQTPSHQVTQMGQEVILRCVPISNHLYFYWYRQILGQKVEFLVSFYNNEISEKSEIFDDQFSVERPDGSNFTLKIRSTKLEDSAMYFCASTQSGRVYNEQFFGPGTRLTVL.

CDR3 sequence reads: CASSEGTSGREQFF. The CDR3, as DNA: TGTGCCAGCTCAGAAGGAACTAGCGGAAGGGAGCAGTTCTTC. This chain joins TRBV18 and TRBJ2-1; the match to TRBD2 covers 8 bases. Trimming removed 5 bases from V and 10 bases from J; junction bases left unmatched: 10. Germline-derived CDR1 and CDR2 are KGHSH and LQKENI. CDR3 length equals 14 residues.

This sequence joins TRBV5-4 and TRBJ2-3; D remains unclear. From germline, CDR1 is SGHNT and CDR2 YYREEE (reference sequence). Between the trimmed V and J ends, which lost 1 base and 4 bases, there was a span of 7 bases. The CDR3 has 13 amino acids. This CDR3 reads CASSLMGSDTQYF. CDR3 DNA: TGTGCCAGCAGCTTGATGGGCTCAGATACGCAGTATTTT.

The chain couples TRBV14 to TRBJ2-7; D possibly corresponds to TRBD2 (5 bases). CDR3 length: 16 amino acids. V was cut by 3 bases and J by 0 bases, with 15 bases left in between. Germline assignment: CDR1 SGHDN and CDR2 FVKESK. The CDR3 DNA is TGTGCCAGCAGCCAGTCGGGGTCCCTACCCTCCTACGAGCAGTACTTC. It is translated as CASSQSGSLPSYEQYF.

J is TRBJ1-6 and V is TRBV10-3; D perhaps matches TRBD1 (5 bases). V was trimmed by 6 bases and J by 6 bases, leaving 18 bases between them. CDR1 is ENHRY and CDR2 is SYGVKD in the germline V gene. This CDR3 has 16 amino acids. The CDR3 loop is CAIRGDSPESNSPLHF. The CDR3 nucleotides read TGTGCCATCAGAGGAGACAGTCCAGAGAGTAATTCACCCCTCCACTTT.

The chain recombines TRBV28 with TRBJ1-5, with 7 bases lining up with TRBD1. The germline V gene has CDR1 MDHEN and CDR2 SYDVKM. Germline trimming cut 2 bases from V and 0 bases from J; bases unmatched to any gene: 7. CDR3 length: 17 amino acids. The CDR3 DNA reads TGTGCCAGCAGTTTACCCCGACAGGGCACTAGCAATCAGCCCCAGCATTTT. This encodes CASSLPRQGTSNQPQHF.

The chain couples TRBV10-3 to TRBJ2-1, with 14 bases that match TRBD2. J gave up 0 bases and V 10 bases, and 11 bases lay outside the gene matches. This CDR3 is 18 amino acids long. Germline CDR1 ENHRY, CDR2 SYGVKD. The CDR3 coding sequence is TGTGCCACGCTTGGACTAGCGGGAGGAAAGCTCTCCTACAATGAGCAGTTCTTC. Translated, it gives CATLGLAGGKLSYNEQFF.

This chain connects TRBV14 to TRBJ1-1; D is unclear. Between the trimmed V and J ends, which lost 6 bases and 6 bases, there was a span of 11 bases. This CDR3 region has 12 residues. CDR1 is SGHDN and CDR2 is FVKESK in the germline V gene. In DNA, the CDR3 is TGTGCCAGCAGGCGCGAGGGCGCTGAAGCTTTCTTT. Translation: CASRREGAEAFF.

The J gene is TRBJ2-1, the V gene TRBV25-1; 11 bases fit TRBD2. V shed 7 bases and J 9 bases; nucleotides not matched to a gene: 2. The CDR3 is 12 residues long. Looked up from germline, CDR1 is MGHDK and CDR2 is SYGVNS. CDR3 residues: CASTGTSGEQFF. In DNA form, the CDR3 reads TGTGCCAGCACCGGGACTAGCGGTGAGCAGTTCTTC.

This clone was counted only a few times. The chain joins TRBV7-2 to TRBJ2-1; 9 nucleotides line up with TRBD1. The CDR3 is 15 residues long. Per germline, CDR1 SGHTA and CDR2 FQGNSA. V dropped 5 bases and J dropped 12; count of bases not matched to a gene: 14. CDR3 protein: CASSLPGQGHRGQFF. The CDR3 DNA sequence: TGTGCCAGCAGCCTCCCGGGACAGGGACATCGGGGGCAGTTCTTC. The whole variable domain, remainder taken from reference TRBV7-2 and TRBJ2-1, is GAGVSQSPSNKVTEKGKDVELRCDPISGHTALYWYRQSLGQGLEFLIYFQGNSAPDKSGLPSDRFSAERTGGSVSTLTIQRTQQEDSAVYLCASSLPGQGHRGQFFGPGTRLTVL.

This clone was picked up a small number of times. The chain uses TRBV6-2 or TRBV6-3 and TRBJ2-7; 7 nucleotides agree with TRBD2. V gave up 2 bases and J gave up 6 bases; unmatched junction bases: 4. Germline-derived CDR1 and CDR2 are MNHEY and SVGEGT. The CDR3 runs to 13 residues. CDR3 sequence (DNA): TGTGCCAGCAGTTACGTTGGACTAGGCGAGCAGTACTTC. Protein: CASSYVGLGEQYF.

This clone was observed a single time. As DNA, the CDR3 is TGTGCCAGCAGTTCTCACGAGCGGGGGACCTACAATGAGCAGTTCTTC. The encoded protein is CASSSHERGTYNEQFF. V and J are TRBV6-6 and TRBJ2-1; 8 positions match TRBD2. J lost 2 bases, V lost 4 bases, and 7 bases had no gene match. Per germline, CDR1 MNHNY and CDR2 SVGAGI (reference sequence). The CDR3 length is 16 residues.

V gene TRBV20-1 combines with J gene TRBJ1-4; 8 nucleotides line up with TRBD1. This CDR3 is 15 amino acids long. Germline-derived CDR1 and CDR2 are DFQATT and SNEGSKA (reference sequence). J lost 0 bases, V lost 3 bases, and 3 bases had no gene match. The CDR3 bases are TGCAGTGCTAGTTCACAGGGGGCAACTAATGAAAAACTGTTTTTT. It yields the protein CSASSQGATNEKLFF.

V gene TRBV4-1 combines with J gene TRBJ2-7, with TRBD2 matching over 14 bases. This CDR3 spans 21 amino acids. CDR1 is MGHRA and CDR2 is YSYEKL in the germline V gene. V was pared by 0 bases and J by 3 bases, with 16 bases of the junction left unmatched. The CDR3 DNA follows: TGCGCCAGCAGCCAAGATTACCGGGGACTAGCGGGAGATAGTGAGGTCTACGAGCAGTACTTC. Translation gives CASSQDYRGLAGDSEVYEQYF.

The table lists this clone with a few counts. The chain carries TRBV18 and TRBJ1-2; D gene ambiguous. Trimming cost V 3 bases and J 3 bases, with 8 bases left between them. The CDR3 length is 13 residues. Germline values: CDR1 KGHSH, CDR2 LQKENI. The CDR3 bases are TGTGCCAGCTCACCGTTGGCAGACTATGGCTACACCTTC. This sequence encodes CASSPLADYGYTF.

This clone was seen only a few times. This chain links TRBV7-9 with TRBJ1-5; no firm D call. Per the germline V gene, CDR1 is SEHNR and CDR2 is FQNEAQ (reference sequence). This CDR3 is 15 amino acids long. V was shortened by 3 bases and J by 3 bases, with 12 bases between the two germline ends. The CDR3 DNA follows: TGTGCCAGCAGCTTCTCAGGAAACTCCAATCAGCCCCAGCATTTT. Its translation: CASSFSGNSNQPQHF.